The 30 T cell receptor beta chains given below trace back to one sample, sequenced in a study of blood T cell repertoires in COVID-19. Here immunoSEQ multiplex PCR was the method, and the copy in TCRdb shows in-frame clones only, minus some. Here the sample spans 300,000 to 350,000 clones, almost 90% being singletons. The sequencing input was peripheral blood. Source of these receptors: a woman aged 40 to 49 with COVID-19, enrolled during active disease.

As for this clone: A junction end diverges from the germline sequence, so it may reflect a read error. The chain has TRBV7-9 and TRBJ1-5; 8 bases fit TRBD1. Germline V gives CDR1 SEHNR, CDR2 FQNEAQ (reference sequence). The CDR3 is made up of 14 amino acids. This CDR3 is CASSLADRVQPQHF. CDR3 nucleotides: TGTGCCAGCAGCCTAGCGGACAGGGTTCAGCCCCAGCATTTT.

The chain has TRBV6-2 or TRBV6-3 and TRBJ2-2; tentative D call: TRBD1 (6 bases). The CDR3 covers 14 residues. Germline loops: CDR1 MNHEY, CDR2 SVGEGT. Trimming shortened V by 2 bases and J by 5 bases, and 9 bases separated the two germline ends. The DNA of the CDR3 is TGTGCCAGCAGTTACAACCAGGGGACCGGGGAGCTGTTTTTT. This sequence encodes CASSYNQGTGELFF.

CDR3 nucleotide sequence: TGCAGCGTCCTGACTAGCGGGGAAGAGACCCAGTACTTC. Translation: CSVLTSGEETQYF. The chain carries TRBV29-1 and TRBJ2-5, with TRBD2 matching over 11 bases. J was trimmed by 3 bases and V by 6 bases; bases with no gene match: 3. The CDR3 has 13 residues. Germline assignment: CDR1 SQVTM and CDR2 ANQGSEA.

The chain joins TRBV4-1 to TRBJ1-1, with a tentative D call TRBD1 (5 bases). Deletions cut 4 bases from V and 0 bases from J, with 12 bases between. The CDR3 spans 15 residues. In germline, CDR1 is MGHRA, CDR2 YSYEKL. The DNA for the CDR3 is TGCGCCAGCAGCCCCACAGACAGACTGAACACTGAAGCTTTCTTT. This sequence encodes CASSPTDRLNTEAFF.

This clone was counted once. The DNA of the CDR3 is TGCAGTGCCAGTGCCGGACAGGGGGGAAAGGGGGCTTTCTTT. This codes for CSASAGQGGKGAFF. This chain uses TRBV20-1 with TRBJ1-1; 10 positions match TRBD1. The CDR3 has 14 amino acids. After removal of 6 bases from V and 11 bases from J, the junction contained 15 bases not matched to a gene. The germline CDR1 and CDR2 sequences are DFQATT and SNEGSKA (reference sequence).

This chain connects TRBV28 to TRBJ1-5; tentatively, D is TRBD1 (5 bases). V lost 2 bases to trimming and J lost 5 bases, with 16 bases between them. CDR1 MDHEN and CDR2 SYDVKM come from the germline V gene. This CDR3 has 16 residues. CDR3 nucleotides: TGTGCCAGCAGTTTAATGAGCCTGGGGCCCTATCAGCCCCAGCATTTT. This encodes CASSLMSLGPYQPQHF.

The rearrangement uses TRBV10-1 and TRBJ1-2, with unresolved D. CDR3 length: 15 amino acids. Germline V gene sequence: CDR1 WNHNN, CDR2 SYGVQD (reference sequence). Trimming left V 7 bases short and J 3 bases short, with 18 bases between. CDR3 region: CASTLSREVHYGYTF. For the CDR3, the DNA is TGCGCCAGCACTCTGTCACGGGAGGTGCACTATGGCTACACCTTC.

The V gene is TRBV15, the J gene TRBJ1-2; D remains unclear. Germline CDR1 LNHNV, CDR2 YYDKDF (reference sequence). CDR3 length equals 11 residues. With 5 bases removed from V and 5 bases from J, the gap between germline ends came to 6 bases. The CDR3 nucleotides are TGTGCCACCAGCTACGAGTATGGCTACACCTTC. The encoded protein is CATSYEYGYTF.

This rearrangement joins TRBV7-9 to TRBJ2-1; 10 bases fit TRBD2. CDR1 SEHNR and CDR2 FQNEAQ come from the germline V gene (reference sequence). The CDR3 has 16 amino acids. The junction had 10 bases not matched to a gene; V was cut back by 5 bases and J by 6 bases. In nucleotides, the CDR3 is TGTGCCAGCAGCCCAAGGACTAGCGGTGTGGGCAATGAGCAGTTCTTC. Its protein is CASSPRTSGVGNEQFF. Full variable domain (missing parts from reference TRBV7-9 and TRBJ2-1): DTGVSQNPRHKITKRGQNVTFRCDPISEHNRLYWYRQTLGQGPEFLTYFQNEAQLEKSRLLSDRFSAERPKGSFSTLEIQRTEQGDSAMYLCASSPRTSGVGNEQFFGPGTRLTVL.

The V gene is TRBV6-6, the J gene TRBJ2-3, with D maybe TRBD2 (5 bases). Germline CDR1 reads MNHNY; CDR2 reads SVGAGI (reference sequence). CDR3 length: 15 residues. Trimming pared 8 bases from V and 3 bases from J, leaving 18 bases between. The chain's CDR3 is CASVPDSLATDTQYF. The DNA for the CDR3 is TGTGCCAGCGTCCCGGACTCCCTAGCAACAGATACGCAGTATTTT.

In DNA form, the CDR3 reads TGTGCCAGCAGTTATCGCCGGGGGGCCCAAGAGACCCAGTACTTC. Its translation: CASSYRRGAQETQYF. The J gene is TRBJ2-5, the V gene TRBV6-2 or TRBV6-3, with D possibly TRBD2 on 7 matching bases. Germline values: CDR1 MNHEY, CDR2 SVGEGT. The CDR3 is 15 amino acids. Trimming removed 3 bases at V and 1 base at J, with 12 bases between.

This sequence joins TRBV18 and TRBJ1-2; D is unclear. CDR3 length: 15 residues. V was pared by 6 bases and J by 6 bases, with 20 bases between. Germline-derived CDR1 and CDR2 are KGHSH and LQKENI. For the CDR3, the DNA is TGTGCCAGCTCCCTTCGACTGCGGGAAAACGATGGCTACACCTTC. Protein product: CASSLRLRENDGYTF. The full variable domain, with the rest looked up from reference TRBV18 and TRBJ1-2, is NAGVMQNPRHLVRRRGQEARLRCSPMKGHSHVYWYRQLPEEGLKFMVYLQKENIIDESGMPKERFSAEFPKEGPSILRIQQVVRGDSAAYFCASSLRLRENDGYTFGSGTRLTVV.

This clone has just one count. The chain is built from TRBV27 and TRBJ2-5; 11 bases agree with TRBD2. The germline V gene has CDR1 MNHEY and CDR2 SMNVEV (reference sequence). The CDR3 runs to 18 residues. Trimming removed 0 bases from V and 5 bases from J; junction bases left unmatched: 11. As DNA, the CDR3 is TGTGCCAGCAGTTTATCGCTAGCGGGAGGCAGTCGACGGGAGACCCAGTACTTC. Encoded protein: CASSLSLAGGSRRETQYF.

In this sample, this clone turned up once. The V gene is TRBV5-1, the J gene TRBJ2-1; D unclear. CDR1 is SGHRS, CDR2 YFSETQ, per germline. V lost 4 bases, J lost 9 bases, and 14 bases lay in between. This CDR3 comprises 13 residues. The CDR3 is CASSPTTVIEQFF. DNA of the CDR3: TGCGCCAGCAGCCCTACTACGGTCATTGAGCAGTTCTTC.

This chain links TRBV28 with TRBJ2-6, with TRBD2 matching over 7 bases. Germline loops: CDR1 MDHEN, CDR2 SYDVKM. The trim removed 4 bases at V and 4 bases at J, leaving 7 bases unmatched. This CDR3 has 16 residues. The CDR3 loop reads CASSSQGGTGANVLTF. For the CDR3, the DNA is TGTGCCAGCAGTTCCCAGGGAGGGACCGGGGCCAACGTCCTGACTTTC. Drawing the rest from reference TRBV28 and TRBJ2-6, the complete variable domain is DVKVTQSSRYLVKRTGEKVFLECVQDMDHENMFWYRQDPGLGLRLIYFSYDVKMKEKGDIPEGYSVSREKKERFSLILESASTNQTSMYLCASSSQGGTGANVLTFGAGSRLTVL.

The chain couples TRBV28 to TRBJ2-3; D remains unclear. V gave up 2 bases and J gave up 6 bases, with 12 bases separating them. This CDR3 is 14 amino acids long. CDR1 is MDHEN and CDR2 is SYDVKM in the germline V gene. The CDR3 reads CASSLLALRDTQYF. CDR3 coding DNA: TGTGCCAGCAGTTTACTCGCCCTCAGGGATACGCAGTATTTT.

The V gene is TRBV5-3, the J gene TRBJ2-7; D may be TRBD1 (5 bases). TRBV5-3 is filed as an ORF, its function uncertain. V lost 10 bases, J lost 5 bases, and 13 bases lay in between. This CDR3 is 11 amino acids long. The chain's CDR3 is CAPVPGNEQYF. The CDR3 region has the DNA TGTGCCCCTGTGCCAGGGAACGAGCAGTACTTC.

This chain uses TRBV28 with TRBJ1-6, with TRBD1 matching 10 bases. Germline V lookup: CDR1 MDHEN, CDR2 SYDVKM. The CDR3 loop spans 17 amino acids. Trimming cost V 6 bases and J 3 bases; bases outside gene matches: 8. This CDR3 is CASRSPTGGFYNSPLHF. The CDR3 DNA follows: TGTGCCAGCAGATCGCCGACAGGGGGCTTCTATAATTCACCCCTCCACTTT.

The V gene is TRBV7-9, the J gene TRBJ1-4; 10 bases fit TRBD1. Germline CDR1 is SEHNR and CDR2 is FQNEAQ (reference sequence). The V gene end was trimmed by 5 bases and the J gene end by 8 bases; junction bases not matched to a gene: 8. The CDR3 has 15 amino acids. CDR3 in amino acids: CASSPRTGGEEKLFF. Here the CDR3 DNA reads TGTGCCAGCAGCCCTCGGACAGGGGGTGAGGAAAAACTGTTTTTT.

The V and J genes are TRBV3-1 (or the pseudogene TRBV3-2) and TRBJ1-1; possible D gene TRBD1, 6 bases. Per germline, CDR1 LGHDT and CDR2 YNNKEL (reference sequence). CDR3 size: 15 residues. The V end was cut by 0 bases, the J end by 6 bases, with 14 bases between. The CDR3 coding sequence is TGTGCCAGCAGCCAAGATGGGGGCCTGTACGCTGAAGCTTTCTTT. It codes for CASSQDGGLYAEAFF.

This clone has just a few counts. This chain joins TRBV18 and TRBJ2-1; possible D gene TRBD2, 6 bases. Trimming cost V 2 bases and J 3 bases, with 11 bases left between them. The CDR3 loop spans 15 amino acids. Germline lookup yields CDR1 KGHSH and CDR2 LQKENI. CDR3 in DNA: TGTGCCAGCTCACCATACGGAGGGTACTACAATGAGCAGTTCTTC. As protein: CASSPYGGYYNEQFF. The whole variable domain, filled in from reference TRBV18 and TRBJ2-1, reads NAGVMQNPRHLVRRRGQEARLRCSPMKGHSHVYWYRQLPEEGLKFMVYLQKENIIDESGMPKERFSAEFPKEGPSILRIQQVVRGDSAAYFCASSPYGGYYNEQFFGPGTRLTVL.

The V gene is TRBV20-1, the J gene TRBJ1-1, with D unresolved. This CDR3 has 15 amino acids. Germline loops: CDR1 DFQATT, CDR2 SNEGSKA (reference sequence). The V and J ends lost 3 bases and 4 bases respectively, with 18 bases between them. The CDR3 is CSASTPRQASTEAFF. Here the CDR3 DNA reads TGCAGTGCTAGTACCCCTCGCCAGGCCTCCACTGAAGCTTTCTTT.

V is TRBV20-1 and J is TRBJ2-5; a weak D match, TRBD1 (5 bases). This CDR3 has 13 residues. Per the germline V gene, CDR1 is DFQATT and CDR2 is SNEGSKA (reference sequence). Trimming took 3 bases from V and 5 from J, leaving 13 bases between them. The CDR3 is CSASGPGWETQYF. CDR3 nucleotides: TGCAGTGCTAGTGGGCCAGGGTGGGAGACCCAGTACTTC.

The chain has TRBV6-5 and TRBJ2-1; D possibly corresponds to TRBD2 (5 bases). This CDR3 is built from 14 residues. Trimming removed 6 bases from V and 3 bases from J, with 12 bases in between. Germline CDR1 is MNHEY and CDR2 is SVGAGI. The CDR3 sequence is CASRYLGDYNEQFF. As DNA, the CDR3 is TGTGCCAGCAGATACCTCGGGGACTACAATGAGCAGTTCTTC.

Regarding this clone: Other DNA sequences in the same sample also yield this CDR3. V is TRBV9 and J is TRBJ1-2; maybe TRBD1 (5 bases). The CDR3 is 15 amino acids. Trimming shortened V by 4 bases and J by 7 bases, and 20 bases separated the two germline ends. CDR1 and CDR2 from the germline V gene are SGDLS and YYNGEE. This CDR3 reads CASSLLGVRVGGYTF. CDR3 sequence (DNA): TGTGCCAGCAGCCTCCTTGGGGTCAGGGTCGGTGGCTACACCTTC. Looking up the rest from reference TRBV9 and TRBJ1-2 gives the full variable domain: DSGVTQTPKHLITATGQRVTLRCSPRSGDLSVYWYQQSLDQGLQFLIQYYNGEERAKGNILERFSAQQFPDLHSELNLSSLELGDSALYFCASSLLGVRVGGYTFGSGTRLTVV.

The chain links TRBV7-3 to TRBJ1-1, with 9 nucleotides matching TRBD1. J lost 3 bases, V lost 5 bases, and 10 bases had no gene match. The CDR3 totals 16 residues. Germline-derived CDR1 and CDR2 are SGHTA and FQGTGA. Written as DNA, the CDR3 is TGTGCCAGCAGCCTCCGGGGACAGGGTAAGGACACTGAAGCTTTCTTT. Translation gives CASSLRGQGKDTEAFF.

The V gene is TRBV30, the J gene TRBJ1-6, with 8 nucleotides matching TRBD1. V lost 0 bases and J lost 3; bases outside the gene matches: 7. This CDR3 is 17 amino acids long. CDR1 is GTSNPN and CDR2 is SVGIG in the germline V gene (reference sequence). DNA for the CDR3: TGTGCCTGGAGTGTTGTGAGGACAGGGAACTATAATTCACCCCTCCACTTT. Encoded protein: CAWSVVRTGNYNSPLHF. The full variable domain, in which reference TRBV30 and TRBJ1-6 provide the parts outside the CDR3, is SQTIHQWPATLVQPVGSPLSLECTVEGTSNPNLYWYRQAAGRGLQLLFYSVGIGQISSEVPQNLSASRPQDRQFILSSKKLLLSDSGFYLCAWSVVRTGNYNSPLHFGNGTRLTVT.

As DNA, the CDR3 is TGTGCCAGCAGGGGACAGGGGGCTGAAGCTTTCTTT. It codes for CASRGQGAEAFF. The chain links TRBV28 to TRBJ1-1; 11 bases match TRBD1. The trim removed 6 bases at V and 6 bases at J, leaving 0 bases unmatched. This CDR3 comprises 12 residues. Per the germline V gene, CDR1 is MDHEN and CDR2 is SYDVKM.

The rearrangement joins TRBV19 to TRBJ1-4; weak D call: TRBD1 (6 bases). The CDR3 is 16 amino acids. CDR1 is LNHDA, CDR2 SQIVND, per germline (reference sequence). Trimming removed 6 bases from V and 5 bases from J, with 19 bases in between. The chain's CDR3 is CASSSSPQGLNEKLFF. For the CDR3, the DNA is TGTGCCAGTAGCTCCAGCCCACAGGGCCTAAATGAAAAACTGTTTTTT.

CDR3 sequence reads: CASSGDRTGDYNEQFF. The CDR3 region has the DNA TGTGCCAGCAGTGGGGACCGGACAGGTGATTACAATGAGCAGTTCTTC. The rearrangement joins TRBV25-1 to TRBJ2-1; TRBD1 aligns across 7 bases. This CDR3 region has 16 residues. J gave up 4 bases and V 4 bases, and 10 bases lay outside the gene matches. Germline V gives CDR1 MGHDK, CDR2 SYGVNS.